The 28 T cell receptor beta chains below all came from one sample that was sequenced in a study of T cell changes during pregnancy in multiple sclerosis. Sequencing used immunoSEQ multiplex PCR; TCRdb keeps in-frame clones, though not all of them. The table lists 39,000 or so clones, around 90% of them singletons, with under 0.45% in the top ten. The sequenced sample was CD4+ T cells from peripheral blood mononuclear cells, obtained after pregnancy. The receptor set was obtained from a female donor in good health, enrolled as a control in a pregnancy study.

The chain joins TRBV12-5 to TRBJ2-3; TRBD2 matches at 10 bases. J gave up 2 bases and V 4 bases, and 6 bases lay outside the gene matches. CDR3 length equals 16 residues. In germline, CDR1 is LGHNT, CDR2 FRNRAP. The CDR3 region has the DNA TGTGCTAGTGGTTCCACCCTAGCGGGGGACACAGATACGCAGTATTTT. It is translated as CASGSTLAGDTDTQYF.

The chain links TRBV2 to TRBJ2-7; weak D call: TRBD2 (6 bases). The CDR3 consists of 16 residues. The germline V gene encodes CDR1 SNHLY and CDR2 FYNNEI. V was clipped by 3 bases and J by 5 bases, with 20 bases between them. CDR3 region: CASSETGLLPGNEQYF. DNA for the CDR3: TGTGCCAGCAGTGAGACGGGACTCCTACCTGGCAACGAGCAGTACTTC.

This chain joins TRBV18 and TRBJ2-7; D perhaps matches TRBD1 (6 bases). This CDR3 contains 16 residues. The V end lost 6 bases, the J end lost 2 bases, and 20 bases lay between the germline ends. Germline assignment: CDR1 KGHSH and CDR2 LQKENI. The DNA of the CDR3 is TGTGCCAGCTCTATCTATACCTCAGGGGCCCCCTACGAGCAGTACTTC. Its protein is CASSIYTSGAPYEQYF.

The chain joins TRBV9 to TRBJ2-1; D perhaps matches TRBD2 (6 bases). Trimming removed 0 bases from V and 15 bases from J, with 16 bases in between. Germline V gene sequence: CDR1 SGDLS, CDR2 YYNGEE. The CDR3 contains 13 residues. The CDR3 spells CASSVDLAPDAFF. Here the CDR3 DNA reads TGTGCCAGCAGCGTAGATCTAGCGCCAGACGCGTTCTTC.

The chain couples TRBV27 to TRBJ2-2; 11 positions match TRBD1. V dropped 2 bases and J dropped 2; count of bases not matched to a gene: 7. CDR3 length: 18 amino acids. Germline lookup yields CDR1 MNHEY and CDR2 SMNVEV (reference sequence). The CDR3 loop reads CASSLIGQGARNTGELFF. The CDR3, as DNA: TGTGCCAGCAGTTTAATAGGACAGGGGGCACGAAACACCGGGGAGCTGTTTTTT.

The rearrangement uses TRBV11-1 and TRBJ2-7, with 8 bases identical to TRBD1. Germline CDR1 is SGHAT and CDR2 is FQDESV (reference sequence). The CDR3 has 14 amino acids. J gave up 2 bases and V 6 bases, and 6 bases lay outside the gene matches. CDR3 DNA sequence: TGTGCCAGCAGGGGGATACAGGGGGCCTACGAGCAGTACTTC. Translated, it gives CASRGIQGAYEQYF.

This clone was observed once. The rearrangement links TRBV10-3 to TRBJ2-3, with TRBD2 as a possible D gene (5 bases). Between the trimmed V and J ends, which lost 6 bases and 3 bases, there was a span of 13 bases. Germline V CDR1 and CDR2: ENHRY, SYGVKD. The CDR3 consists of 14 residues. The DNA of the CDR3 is TGTGCCATCAGGCCGGTGGGAGAGACAGATACGCAGTATTTT. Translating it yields CAIRPVGETDTQYF.

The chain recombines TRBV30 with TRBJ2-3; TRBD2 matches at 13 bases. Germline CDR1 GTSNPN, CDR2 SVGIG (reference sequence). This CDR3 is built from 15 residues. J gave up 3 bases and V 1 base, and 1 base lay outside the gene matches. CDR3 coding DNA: TGTGCCTGGAGTGCGGGACTAGCGGGGACAGATACGCAGTATTTT. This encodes CAWSAGLAGTDTQYF. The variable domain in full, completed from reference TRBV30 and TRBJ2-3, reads SQTIHQWPATLVQPVGSPLSLECTVEGTSNPNLYWYRQAAGRGLQLLFYSVGIGQISSEVPQNLSASRPQDRQFILSSKKLLLSDSGFYLCAWSAGLAGTDTQYFGPGTRLTVL.

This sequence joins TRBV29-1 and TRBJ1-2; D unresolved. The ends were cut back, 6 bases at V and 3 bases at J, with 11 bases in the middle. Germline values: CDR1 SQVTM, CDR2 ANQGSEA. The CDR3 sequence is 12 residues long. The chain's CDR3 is CSVRVGDYGYTF. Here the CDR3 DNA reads TGCAGCGTGAGGGTCGGGGACTATGGCTACACCTTC.

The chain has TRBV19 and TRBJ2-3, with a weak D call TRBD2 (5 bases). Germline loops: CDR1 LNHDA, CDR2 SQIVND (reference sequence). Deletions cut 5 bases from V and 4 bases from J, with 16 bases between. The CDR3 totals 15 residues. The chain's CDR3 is CASSPRETRADTQYF. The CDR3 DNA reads TGTGCCAGTAGTCCCCGGGAAACACGGGCAGATACGCAGTATTTT.

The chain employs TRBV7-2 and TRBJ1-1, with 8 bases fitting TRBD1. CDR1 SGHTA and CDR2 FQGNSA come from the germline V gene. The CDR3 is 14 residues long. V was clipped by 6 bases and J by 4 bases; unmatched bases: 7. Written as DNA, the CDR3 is TGTGCCAGCAGTTCGGACAGGGCGACCACTGAAGCTTTCTTT. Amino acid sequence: CASSSDRATTEAFF.

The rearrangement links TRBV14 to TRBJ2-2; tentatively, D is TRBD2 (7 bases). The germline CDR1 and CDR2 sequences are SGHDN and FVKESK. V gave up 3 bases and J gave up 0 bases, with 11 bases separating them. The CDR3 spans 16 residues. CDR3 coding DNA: TGTGCCAGCAGCCAGGGGAGGGGGACGAACACCGGGGAGCTGTTTTTT. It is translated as CASSQGRGTNTGELFF.

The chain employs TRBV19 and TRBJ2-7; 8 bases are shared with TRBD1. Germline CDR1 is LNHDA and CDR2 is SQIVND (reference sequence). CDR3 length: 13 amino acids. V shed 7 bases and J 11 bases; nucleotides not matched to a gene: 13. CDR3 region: CASNSGQGVSKYF. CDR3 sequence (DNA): TGTGCCAGTAATTCCGGACAGGGTGTGTCGAAGTACTTC.

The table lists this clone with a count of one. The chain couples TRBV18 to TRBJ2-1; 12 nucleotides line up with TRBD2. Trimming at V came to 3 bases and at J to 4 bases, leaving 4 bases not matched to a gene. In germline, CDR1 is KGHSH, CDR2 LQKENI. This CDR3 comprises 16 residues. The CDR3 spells CASSPSLAGGYNEQFF. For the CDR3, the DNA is TGTGCCAGCTCACCCTCTCTAGCGGGGGGGTACAATGAGCAGTTCTTC.

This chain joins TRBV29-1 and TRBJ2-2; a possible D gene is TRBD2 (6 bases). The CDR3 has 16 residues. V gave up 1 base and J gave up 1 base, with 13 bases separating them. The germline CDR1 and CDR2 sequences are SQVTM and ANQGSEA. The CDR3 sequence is CSVEGGVTRNTGELFF. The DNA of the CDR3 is TGCAGCGTTGAAGGCGGGGTCACAAGGAACACCGGGGAGCTGTTTTTT.

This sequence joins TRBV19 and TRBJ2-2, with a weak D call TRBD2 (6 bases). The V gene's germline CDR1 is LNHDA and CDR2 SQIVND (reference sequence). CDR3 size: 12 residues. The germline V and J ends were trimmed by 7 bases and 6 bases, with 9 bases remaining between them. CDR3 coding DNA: TGTGCCAGTAAGACTAGACCCGGGGAGCTGTTTTTT. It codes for CASKTRPGELFF.

This CDR3 reads CASSSGQSTNEKLFF. CDR3 DNA: TGTGCCAGCAGCTCGGGACAGTCAACTAATGAAAAACTGTTTTTT. This chain links TRBV7-2 with TRBJ1-4; 7 bases match TRBD1. The CDR3 totals 15 residues. V dropped 4 bases and J dropped 0; count of bases not matched to a gene: 2. Germline V gene sequence: CDR1 SGHTA, CDR2 FQGNSA.

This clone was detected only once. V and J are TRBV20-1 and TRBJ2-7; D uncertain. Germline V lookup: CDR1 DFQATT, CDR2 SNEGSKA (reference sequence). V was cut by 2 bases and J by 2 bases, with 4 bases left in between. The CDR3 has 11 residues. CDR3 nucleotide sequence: TGCAGTGCTAGATTAACCTACGAGCAGTACTTC. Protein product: CSARLTYEQYF.

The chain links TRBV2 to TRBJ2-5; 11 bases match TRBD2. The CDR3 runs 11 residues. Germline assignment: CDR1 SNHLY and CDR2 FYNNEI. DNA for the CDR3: TGTGCTAGCGGGGGGGAAGGGACCCAGTACTTC. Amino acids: CASGGEGTQYF.

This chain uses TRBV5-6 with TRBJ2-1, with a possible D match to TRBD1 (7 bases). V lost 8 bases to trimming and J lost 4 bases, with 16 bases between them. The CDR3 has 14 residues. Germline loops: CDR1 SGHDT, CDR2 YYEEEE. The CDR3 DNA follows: TGTGCCAGACCGGGAGACAGGGTATACAATGAGCAGTTCTTC. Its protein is CARPGDRVYNEQFF.

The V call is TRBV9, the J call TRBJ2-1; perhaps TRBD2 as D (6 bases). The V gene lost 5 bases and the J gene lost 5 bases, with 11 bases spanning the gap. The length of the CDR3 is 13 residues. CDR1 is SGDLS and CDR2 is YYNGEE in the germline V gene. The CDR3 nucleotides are TGTGCCAGCAGTATCGGGGGTCACAATGAGCAGTTCTTC. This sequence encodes CASSIGGHNEQFF.

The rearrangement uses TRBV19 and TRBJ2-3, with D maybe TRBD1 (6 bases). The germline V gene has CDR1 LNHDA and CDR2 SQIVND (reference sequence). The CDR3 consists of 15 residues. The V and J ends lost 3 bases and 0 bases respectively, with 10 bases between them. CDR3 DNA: TGTGCCAGTAGTATGGACAGACTCAGCACAGATACGCAGTATTTT. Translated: CASSMDRLSTDTQYF. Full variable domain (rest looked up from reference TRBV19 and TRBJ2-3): DGGITQSPKYLFRKEGQNVTLSCEQNLNHDAMYWYRQDPGQGLRLIYYSQIVNDFQKGDIAEGYSVSREKKESFPLTVTSAQKNPTAFYLCASSMDRLSTDTQYFGPGTRLTVL.

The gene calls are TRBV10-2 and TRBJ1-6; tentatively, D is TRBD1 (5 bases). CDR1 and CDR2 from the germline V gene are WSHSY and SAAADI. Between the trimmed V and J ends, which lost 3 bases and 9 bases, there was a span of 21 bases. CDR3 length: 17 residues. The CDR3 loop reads CASSDTTQGSKGSPLHF. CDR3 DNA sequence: TGCGCCAGCAGTGATACGACCCAGGGTTCAAAGGGTTCACCCCTCCACTTT.

For the CDR3, the DNA is TGCGCCAGCAGCCAGGCTGGGGTAACTAGGCGGGGGAACAATGAGCAGTTCTTC. Protein sequence: CASSQAGVTRRGNNEQFF. The gene calls are TRBV4-1 and TRBJ2-1; the match to TRBD2 covers 7 bases. Germline CDR1 MGHRA, CDR2 YSYEKL. The V and J ends lost 3 bases and 5 bases, in that order; junction bases with no gene match: 16. CDR3 length: 18 amino acids.

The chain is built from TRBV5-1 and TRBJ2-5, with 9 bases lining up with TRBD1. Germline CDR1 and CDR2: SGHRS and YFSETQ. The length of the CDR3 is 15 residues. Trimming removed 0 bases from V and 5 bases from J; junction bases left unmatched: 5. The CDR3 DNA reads TGCGCCAGCAGCTTGGTTCCTGACAGGGGGGAGACCCAGTACTTC. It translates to CASSLVPDRGETQYF.

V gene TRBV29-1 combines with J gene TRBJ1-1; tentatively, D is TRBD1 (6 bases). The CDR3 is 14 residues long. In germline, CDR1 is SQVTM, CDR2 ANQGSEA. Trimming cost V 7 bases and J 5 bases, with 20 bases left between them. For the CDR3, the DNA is TGCAGCGCACCCGGGTTTGGGGGCCGGACTGAAGCTTTCTTT. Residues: CSAPGFGGRTEAFF.

CDR3 bases: TGTGCCTGGAGTGGGCAGGGTAATTCACCCCTCCACTTT. This gives the protein CAWSGQGNSPLHF. The chain couples TRBV30 to TRBJ1-6, with a weak D call TRBD1 (5 bases). Germline lookup yields CDR1 GTSNPN and CDR2 SVGIG (reference sequence). The CDR3 consists of 13 residues. Trimming took 1 base from V and 6 from J, leaving 7 bases between them.

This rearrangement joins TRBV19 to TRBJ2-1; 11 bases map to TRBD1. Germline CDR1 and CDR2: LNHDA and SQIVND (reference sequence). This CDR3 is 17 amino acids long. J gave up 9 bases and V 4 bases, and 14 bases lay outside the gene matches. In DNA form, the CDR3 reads TGTGCCAGTAGTACGCGAGCACCGGGACAGGGGGTTCGTGAGCAGTTCTTC. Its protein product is CASSTRAPGQGVREQFF.